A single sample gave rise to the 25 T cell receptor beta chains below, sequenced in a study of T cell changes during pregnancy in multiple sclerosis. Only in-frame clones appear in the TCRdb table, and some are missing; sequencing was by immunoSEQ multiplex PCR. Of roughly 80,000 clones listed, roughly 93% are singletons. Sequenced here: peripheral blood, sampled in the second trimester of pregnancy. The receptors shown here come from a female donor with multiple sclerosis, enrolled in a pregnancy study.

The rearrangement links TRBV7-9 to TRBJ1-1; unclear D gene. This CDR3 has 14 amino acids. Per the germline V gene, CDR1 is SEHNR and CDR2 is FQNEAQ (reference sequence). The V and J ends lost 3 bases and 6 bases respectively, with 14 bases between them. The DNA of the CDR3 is TGTGCCAGCAGCTTTGGCCGGGTGCCGGCTGAAGCTTTCTTT. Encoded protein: CASSFGRVPAEAFF.

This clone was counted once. The CDR3 protein is CASSFYSDLTDTQYF. The DNA of the CDR3 is TGTGCCAGCAGCTTCTACAGTGATCTGACAGATACGCAGTATTTT. The chain uses TRBV7-9 and TRBJ2-3; no firm D call. The CDR3 length is 15 residues. V dropped 3 bases and J dropped 3 bases, with 13 bases sitting between them. Germline CDR1 is SEHNR and CDR2 is FQNEAQ (reference sequence).

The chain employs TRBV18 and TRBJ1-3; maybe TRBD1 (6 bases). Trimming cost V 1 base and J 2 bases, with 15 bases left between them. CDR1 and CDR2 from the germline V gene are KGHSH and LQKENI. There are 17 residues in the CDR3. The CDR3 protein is CASSPLDWGGPGNTIYF. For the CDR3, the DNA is TGTGCCAGCTCACCACTGGACTGGGGGGGCCCTGGAAACACCATATATTTT.

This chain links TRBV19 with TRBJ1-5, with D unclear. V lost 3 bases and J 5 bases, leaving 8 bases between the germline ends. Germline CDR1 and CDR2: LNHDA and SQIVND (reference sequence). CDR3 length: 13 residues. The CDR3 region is CASSIGSDQPQHF. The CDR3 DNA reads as TGTGCCAGTAGTATCGGGTCGGATCAGCCCCAGCATTTT. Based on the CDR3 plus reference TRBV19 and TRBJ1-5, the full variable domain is DGGITQSPKYLFRKEGQNVTLSCEQNLNHDAMYWYRQDPGQGLRLIYYSQIVNDFQKGDIAEGYSVSREKKESFPLTVTSAQKNPTAFYLCASSIGSDQPQHFGDGTRLSIL.

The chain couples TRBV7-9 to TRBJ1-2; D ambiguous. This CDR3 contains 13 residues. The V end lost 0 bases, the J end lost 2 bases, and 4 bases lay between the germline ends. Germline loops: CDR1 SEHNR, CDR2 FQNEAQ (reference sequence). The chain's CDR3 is CASSLAVNYGYTF. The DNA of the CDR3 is TGTGCCAGCAGCTTAGCCGTCAACTATGGCTACACCTTC.

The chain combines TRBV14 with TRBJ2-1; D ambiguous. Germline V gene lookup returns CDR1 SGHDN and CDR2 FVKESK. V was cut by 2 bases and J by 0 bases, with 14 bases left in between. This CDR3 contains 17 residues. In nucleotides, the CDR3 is TGTGCCAGCAGCCAATGGTTATGGGCAGTCTCCTACAATGAGCAGTTCTTC. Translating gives CASSQWLWAVSYNEQFF.

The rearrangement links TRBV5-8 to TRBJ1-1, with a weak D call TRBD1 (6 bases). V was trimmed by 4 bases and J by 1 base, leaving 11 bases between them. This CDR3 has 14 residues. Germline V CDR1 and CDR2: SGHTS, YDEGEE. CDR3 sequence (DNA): TGTGCCAGCAGCATTTACAGGGCGAACACTGAAGCTTTCTTT. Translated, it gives CASSIYRANTEAFF.

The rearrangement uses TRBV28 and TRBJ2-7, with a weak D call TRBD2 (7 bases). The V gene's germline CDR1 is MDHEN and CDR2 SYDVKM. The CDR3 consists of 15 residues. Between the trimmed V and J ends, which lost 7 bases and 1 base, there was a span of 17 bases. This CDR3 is CASTGGAAASYEQYF. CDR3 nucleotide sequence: TGTGCCAGCACGGGGGGCGCCGCTGCTTCCTACGAGCAGTACTTC.

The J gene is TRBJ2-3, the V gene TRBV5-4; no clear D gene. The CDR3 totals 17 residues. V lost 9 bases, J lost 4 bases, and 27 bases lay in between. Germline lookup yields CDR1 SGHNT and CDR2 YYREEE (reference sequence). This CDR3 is CATQTGSPKISPDTQYF. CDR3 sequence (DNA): TGTGCCACACAAACTGGTAGCCCTAAGATTAGTCCAGATACGCAGTATTTT.

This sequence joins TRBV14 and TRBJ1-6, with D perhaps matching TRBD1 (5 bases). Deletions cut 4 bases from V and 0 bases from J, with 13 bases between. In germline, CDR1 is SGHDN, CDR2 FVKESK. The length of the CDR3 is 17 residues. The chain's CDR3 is CASSPGTRSSYNSPLHF. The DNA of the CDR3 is TGTGCCAGCAGCCCAGGGACTCGGAGCTCCTATAATTCACCCCTCCACTTT. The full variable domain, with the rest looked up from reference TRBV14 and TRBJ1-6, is EAGVTQFPSHSVIEKGQTVTLRCDPISGHDNLYWYRRVMGKEIKFLLHFVKESKQDESGMPNNRFLAERTGGTYSTLKVQPAELEDSGVYFCASSPGTRSSYNSPLHFGNGTRLTVT.

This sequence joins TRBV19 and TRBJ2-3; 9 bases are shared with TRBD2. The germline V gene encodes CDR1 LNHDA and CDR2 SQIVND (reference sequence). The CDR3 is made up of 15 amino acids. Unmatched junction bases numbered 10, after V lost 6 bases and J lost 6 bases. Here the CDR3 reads CASSDRGGGADTQYF. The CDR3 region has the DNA TGTGCCAGTAGCGATAGGGGCGGGGGGGCGGATACGCAGTATTTT.

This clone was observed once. The DNA of the CDR3 is TGTGCCAGCTCACCAAGGGCCGCCGGGGACACTGAAGCTTTCTTT. It codes for CASSPRAAGDTEAFF. J is TRBJ1-1 and V is TRBV18, with D hard to call. The CDR3 has 15 amino acids. The ends were cut back, 2 bases at V and 3 bases at J, with 13 bases in the middle. Germline CDR1 reads KGHSH; CDR2 reads LQKENI.

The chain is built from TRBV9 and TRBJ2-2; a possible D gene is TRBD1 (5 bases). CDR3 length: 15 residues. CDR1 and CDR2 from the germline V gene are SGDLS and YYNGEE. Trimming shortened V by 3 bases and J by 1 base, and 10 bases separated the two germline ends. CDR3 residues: CASSARVQNTGELFF. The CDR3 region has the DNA TGTGCCAGCAGCGCCAGGGTACAGAACACCGGGGAGCTGTTTTTT.

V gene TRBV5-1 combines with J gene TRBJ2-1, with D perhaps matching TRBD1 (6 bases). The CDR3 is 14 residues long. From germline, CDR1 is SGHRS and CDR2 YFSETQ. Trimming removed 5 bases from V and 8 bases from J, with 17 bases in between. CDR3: CASRVQGSNHEQFF. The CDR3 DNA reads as TGCGCCAGCAGGGTGCAGGGGTCCAACCATGAGCAGTTCTTC.

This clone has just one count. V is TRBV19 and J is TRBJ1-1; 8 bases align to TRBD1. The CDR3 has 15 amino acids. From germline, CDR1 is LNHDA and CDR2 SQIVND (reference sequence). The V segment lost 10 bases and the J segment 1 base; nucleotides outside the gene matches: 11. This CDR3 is CATQTGDLGNTEAFF. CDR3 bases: TGTGCCACCCAGACAGGGGACCTAGGGAACACTGAAGCTTTCTTT.

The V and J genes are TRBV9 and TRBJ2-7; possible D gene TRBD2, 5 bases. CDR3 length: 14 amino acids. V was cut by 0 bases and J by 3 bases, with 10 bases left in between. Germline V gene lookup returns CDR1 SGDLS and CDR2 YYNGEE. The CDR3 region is CASSVGSGNYEQYF. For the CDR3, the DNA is TGTGCCAGCAGCGTAGGGAGCGGTAACTACGAGCAGTACTTC.

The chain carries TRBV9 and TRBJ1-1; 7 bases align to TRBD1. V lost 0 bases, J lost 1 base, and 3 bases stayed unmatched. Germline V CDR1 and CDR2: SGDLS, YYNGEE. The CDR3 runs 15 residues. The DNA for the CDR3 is TGTGCCAGCAGCGTAGAGGACAGGTGGAACACTGAAGCTTTCTTT. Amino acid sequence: CASSVEDRWNTEAFF.

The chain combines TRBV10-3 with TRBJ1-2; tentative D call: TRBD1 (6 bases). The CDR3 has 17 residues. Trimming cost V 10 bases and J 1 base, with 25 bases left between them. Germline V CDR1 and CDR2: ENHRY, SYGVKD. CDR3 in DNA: TGTGCCACAACAATGTCTCTTGGGACATCGGTTAACTATGGCTACACCTTC. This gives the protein CATTMSLGTSVNYGYTF.

CDR3 coding DNA: TGTGCCAGCAGTGAAGGGGGGACACCCTATCAGCCCCAGCATTTT. Encoded protein: CASSEGGTPYQPQHF. The chain has TRBV2 and TRBJ1-5; a weak D match, TRBD1 (6 bases). V lost 1 base and J 5 bases, leaving 12 bases between the germline ends. The V gene's germline CDR1 is SNHLY and CDR2 FYNNEI. CDR3 length equals 15 residues.

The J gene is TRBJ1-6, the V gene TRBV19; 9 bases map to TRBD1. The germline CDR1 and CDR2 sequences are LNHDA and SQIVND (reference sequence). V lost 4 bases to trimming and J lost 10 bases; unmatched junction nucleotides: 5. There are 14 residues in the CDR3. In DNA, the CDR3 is TGTGCCAGTAGTAACGGACAGGGGAACTCACCCCTCCACTTT. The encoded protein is CASSNGQGNSPLHF.

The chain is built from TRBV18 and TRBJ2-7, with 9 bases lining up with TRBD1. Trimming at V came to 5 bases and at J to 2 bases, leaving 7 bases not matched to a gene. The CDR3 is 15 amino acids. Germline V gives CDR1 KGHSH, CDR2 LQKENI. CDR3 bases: TGTGCCAGCTCATCCCCGGGACAGGGAACCTACGAGCAGTACTTC. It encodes CASSSPGQGTYEQYF. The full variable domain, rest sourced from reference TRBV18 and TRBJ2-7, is NAGVMQNPRHLVRRRGQEARLRCSPMKGHSHVYWYRQLPEEGLKFMVYLQKENIIDESGMPKERFSAEFPKEGPSILRIQQVVRGDSAAYFCASSSPGQGTYEQYFGPGTRLTVT.

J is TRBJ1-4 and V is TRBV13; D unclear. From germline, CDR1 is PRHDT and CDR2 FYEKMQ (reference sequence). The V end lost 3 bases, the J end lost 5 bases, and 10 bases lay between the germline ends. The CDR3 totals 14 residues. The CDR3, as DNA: TGTGCCAGCAGCTTCGGAGCCTCCAATGAAAAACTGTTTTTT. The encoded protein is CASSFGASNEKLFF.

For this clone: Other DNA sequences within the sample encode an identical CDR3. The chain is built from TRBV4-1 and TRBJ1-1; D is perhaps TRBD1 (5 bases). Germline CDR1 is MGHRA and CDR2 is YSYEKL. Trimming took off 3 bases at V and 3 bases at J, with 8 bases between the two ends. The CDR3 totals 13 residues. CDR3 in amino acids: CASSQPGDTEAFF. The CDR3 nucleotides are TGCGCCAGCAGCCAGCCGGGGGACACTGAAGCTTTCTTT.

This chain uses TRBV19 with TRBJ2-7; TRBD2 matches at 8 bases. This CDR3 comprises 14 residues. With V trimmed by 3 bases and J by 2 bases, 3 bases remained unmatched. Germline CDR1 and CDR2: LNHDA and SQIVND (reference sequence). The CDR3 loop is CASSIGRGAYEQYF. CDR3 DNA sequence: TGTGCCAGTAGTATCGGGCGGGGGGCCTACGAGCAGTACTTC.

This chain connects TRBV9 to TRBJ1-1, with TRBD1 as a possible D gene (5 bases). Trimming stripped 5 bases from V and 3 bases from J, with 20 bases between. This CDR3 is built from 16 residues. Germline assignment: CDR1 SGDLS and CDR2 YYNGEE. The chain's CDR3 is CASSETARARDTEAFF. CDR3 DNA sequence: TGTGCCAGCAGTGAAACAGCCAGGGCTAGGGACACTGAAGCTTTCTTT.